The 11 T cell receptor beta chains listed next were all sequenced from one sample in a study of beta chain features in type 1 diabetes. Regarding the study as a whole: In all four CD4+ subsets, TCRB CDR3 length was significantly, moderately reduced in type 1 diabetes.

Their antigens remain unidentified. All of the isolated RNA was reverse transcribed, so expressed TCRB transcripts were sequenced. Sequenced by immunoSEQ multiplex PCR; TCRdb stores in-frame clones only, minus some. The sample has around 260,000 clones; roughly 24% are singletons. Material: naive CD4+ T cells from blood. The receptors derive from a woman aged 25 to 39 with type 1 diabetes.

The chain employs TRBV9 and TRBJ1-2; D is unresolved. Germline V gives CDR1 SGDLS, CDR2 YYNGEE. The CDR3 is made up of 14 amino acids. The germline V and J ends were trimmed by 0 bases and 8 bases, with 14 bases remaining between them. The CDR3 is CASSVDEASGGYTF. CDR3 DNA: TGTGCCAGCAGCGTAGATGAGGCCTCGGGGGGCTACACCTTC.

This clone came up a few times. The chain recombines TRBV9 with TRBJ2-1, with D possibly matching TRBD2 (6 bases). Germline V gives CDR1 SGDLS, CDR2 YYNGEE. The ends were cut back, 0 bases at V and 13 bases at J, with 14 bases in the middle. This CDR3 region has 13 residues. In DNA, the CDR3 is TGTGCCAGCAGCGTAGTTTCCGGGGGTTTACAGTTCTTC. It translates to CASSVVSGGLQFF. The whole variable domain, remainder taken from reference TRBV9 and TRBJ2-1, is DSGVTQTPKHLITATGQRVTLRCSPRSGDLSVYWYQQSLDQGLQFLIQYYNGEERAKGNILERFSAQQFPDLHSELNLSSLELGDSALYFCASSVVSGGLQFFGPGTRLTVL.

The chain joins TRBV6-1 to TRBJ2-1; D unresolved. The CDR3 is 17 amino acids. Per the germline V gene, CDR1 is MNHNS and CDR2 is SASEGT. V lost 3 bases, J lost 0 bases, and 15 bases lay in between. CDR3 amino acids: CASSDPGDRSSYNEQFF. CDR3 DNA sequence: TGTGCCAGCAGTGACCCCGGAGACCGAAGCTCCTACAATGAGCAGTTCTTC.

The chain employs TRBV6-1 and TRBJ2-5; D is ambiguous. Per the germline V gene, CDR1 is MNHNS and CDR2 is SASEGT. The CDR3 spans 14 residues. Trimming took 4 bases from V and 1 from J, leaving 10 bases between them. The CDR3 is CASSVSRFQETQYF. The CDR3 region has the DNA TGTGCCAGCAGTGTGTCGAGATTCCAAGAGACCCAGTACTTC.

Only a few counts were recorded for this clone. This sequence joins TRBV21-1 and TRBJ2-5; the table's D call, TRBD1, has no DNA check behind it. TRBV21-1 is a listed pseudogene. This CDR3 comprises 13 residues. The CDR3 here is CARQDSKQETQYF. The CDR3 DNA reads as TGTGCCCGCCAGGACAGCAAACAAGAGACCCAGTACTTC.

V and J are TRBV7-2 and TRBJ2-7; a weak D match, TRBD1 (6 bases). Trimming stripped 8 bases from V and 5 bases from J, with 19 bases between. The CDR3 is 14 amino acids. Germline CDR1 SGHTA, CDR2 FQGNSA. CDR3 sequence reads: CASAPRYRENEQYF. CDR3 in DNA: TGTGCCAGCGCCCCACGATACAGGGAGAACGAGCAGTACTTC. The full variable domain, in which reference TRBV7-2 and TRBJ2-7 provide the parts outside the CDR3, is GAGVSQSPSNKVTEKGKDVELRCDPISGHTALYWYRQSLGQGLEFLIYFQGNSAPDKSGLPSDRFSAERTGGSVSTLTIQRTQQEDSAVYLCASAPRYRENEQYFGPGTRLTVT.

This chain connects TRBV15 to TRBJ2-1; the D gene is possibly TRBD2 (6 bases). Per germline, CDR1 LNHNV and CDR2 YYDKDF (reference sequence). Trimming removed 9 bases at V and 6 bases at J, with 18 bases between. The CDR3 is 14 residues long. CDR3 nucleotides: TGTGCCACATCCGGGAGTGACTTCTTCAATGAGCAGTTCTTC. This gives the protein CATSGSDFFNEQFF. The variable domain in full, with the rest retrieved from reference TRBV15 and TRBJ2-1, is DAMVIQNPRYQVTQFGKPVTLSCSQTLNHNVMYWYQQKSSQAPKLLFHYYDKDFNNEADTPDNFQSRRPNTSFCFLDIRSPGLGDTAMYLCATSGSDFFNEQFFGPGTRLTVL.

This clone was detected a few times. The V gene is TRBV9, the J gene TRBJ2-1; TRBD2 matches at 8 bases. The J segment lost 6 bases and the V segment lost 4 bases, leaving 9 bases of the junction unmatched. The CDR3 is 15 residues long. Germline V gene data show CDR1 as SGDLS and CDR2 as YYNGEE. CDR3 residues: CASSRTSGSINEQFF. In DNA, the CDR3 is TGTGCCAGCAGCCGTACTAGCGGCTCGATCAATGAGCAGTTCTTC.

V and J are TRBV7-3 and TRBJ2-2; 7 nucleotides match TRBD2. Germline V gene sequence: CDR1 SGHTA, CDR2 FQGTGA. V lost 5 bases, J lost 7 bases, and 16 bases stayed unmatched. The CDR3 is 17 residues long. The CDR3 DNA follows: TGTGCCAGCAGCCTAAATGCGGCGGGAGTTAGGGGCGGGGAGCTGTTTTTT. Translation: CASSLNAAGVRGGELFF.

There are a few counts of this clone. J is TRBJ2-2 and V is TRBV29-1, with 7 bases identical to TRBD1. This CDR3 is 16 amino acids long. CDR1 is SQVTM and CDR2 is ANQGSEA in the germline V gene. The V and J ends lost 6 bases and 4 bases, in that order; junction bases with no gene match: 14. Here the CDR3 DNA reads TGCAGCGTCCTATTGACAGGGCGAAGGATCACCGGGGAGCTGTTTTTT. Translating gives CSVLLTGRRITGELFF.

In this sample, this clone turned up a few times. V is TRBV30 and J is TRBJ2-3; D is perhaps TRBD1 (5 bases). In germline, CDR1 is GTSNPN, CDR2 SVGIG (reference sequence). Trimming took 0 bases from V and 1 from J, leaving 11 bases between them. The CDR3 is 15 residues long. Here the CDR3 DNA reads TGTGCCTGGAGTGTATGGGGCCAGGGCACAGATACGCAGTATTTT. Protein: CAWSVWGQGTDTQYF.